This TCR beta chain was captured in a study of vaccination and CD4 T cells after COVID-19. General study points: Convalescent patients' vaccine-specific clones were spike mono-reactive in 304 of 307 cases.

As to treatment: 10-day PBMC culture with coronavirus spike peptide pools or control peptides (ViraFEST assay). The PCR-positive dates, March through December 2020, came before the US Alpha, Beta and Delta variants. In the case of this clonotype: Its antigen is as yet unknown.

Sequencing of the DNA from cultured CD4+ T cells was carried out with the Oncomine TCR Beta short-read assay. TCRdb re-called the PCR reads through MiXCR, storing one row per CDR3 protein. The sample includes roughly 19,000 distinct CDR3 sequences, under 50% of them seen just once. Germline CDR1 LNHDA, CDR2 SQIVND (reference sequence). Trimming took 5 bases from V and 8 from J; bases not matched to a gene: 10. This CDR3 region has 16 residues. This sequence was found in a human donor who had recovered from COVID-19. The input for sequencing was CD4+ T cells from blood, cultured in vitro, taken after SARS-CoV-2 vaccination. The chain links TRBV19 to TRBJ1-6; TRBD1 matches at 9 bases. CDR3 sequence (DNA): TGTGCCAGTAGTTTATTGCCGGGACAGGGCGATTCACCCCTCCACTTT. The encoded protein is CASSLLPGQGDSPLHF.